Included here is one T cell receptor (beta chain) sequence, with context. The method was immunoSEQ multiplex PCR; TCRdb's version includes in-frame clones alone and lacks a portion of them. The sample records 55,000 to 70,000 clones, just under 80% being singletons. The source of the sample is a study of T cells in tumors after PD-1 blockade. From germline, CDR1 is LNHDA and CDR2 SQIVND (reference sequence). Germline trimming cut 5 bases from V and 1 base from J; bases unmatched to any gene: 8. The CDR3 is 15 residues long. The sequence was collected from a human donor with basal cell carcinoma. V is TRBV19 and J is TRBJ2-7, with 7 bases identical to TRBD1. Sequenced material: PBMCs, taken before anti-PD-1 treatment. CDR3 loop: CASSLLGTASYEQYF. As DNA, the CDR3 is TGTGCCAGTAGTTTGCTAGGGACAGCGTCCTACGAGCAGTACTTC.